The 2 T cell receptor beta chains reported below all come from one sample, sequenced in a study of vaccination and CD4 T cells after COVID-19. This sample's time point: late sampling 161 to 241 days after vaccination in three convalescent patients. MiXCR, run by TCRdb on the PCR reads, gives a single entry per CDR3 protein. Among tens of thousands of distinct CDR3 sequences listed, around 49% were seen once. The sequencing here drew on CD4+ T cells from blood, taken about 7 months after SARS-CoV-2 vaccination. These receptors were obtained from a human donor who had recovered from COVID-19.

The rearrangement joins TRBV7-2 to TRBJ2-7; possible D gene TRBD1, 6 bases. Per the germline V gene, CDR1 is SGHTA and CDR2 is FQGNSA. The CDR3 extends over 13 amino acids. Trimming removed 5 bases at V and 4 bases at J, with 12 bases between. CDR3 nucleotides: TGTGCCAGCAGCCAATTTACAGGGTACGAGCAGTACTTC. Residues: CASSQFTGYEQYF.

V usage is TRBV4-2 and J usage is TRBJ2-5; no clear D. Per the germline V gene, CDR1 is LGHNA and CDR2 is YNFKEQ. The CDR3 contains 14 residues. Trimming stripped 1 base from V and 0 bases from J, with 6 bases between. CDR3 in amino acids: CASSQVGDQETQYF. The CDR3 bases are TGTGCCAGCAGCCAAGTCGGAGACCAAGAGACCCAGTACTTC.